A selection of T cell receptor beta chains follows, all from one sample in a study of tumor-infiltrating lymphocytes in glioblastoma multiforme. A single record per CDR3 protein comes from TCRdb applying MiXCR to the multiplex PCR reads. Of nearly 20,000 distinct CDR3 sequences listed, 65% to 80% are singletons. Sequencing input: peripheral blood. Source of these receptors: a male donor with glioblastoma. Both conserved end residues are part of each CDR3. D genes are given only for firm matches. Where a row states a size, it is once, few, many or the class of an expanded clone; other rows omit it.

d_call: .; cdr3_length: 18; j_call: TRBJ1-2; clone_size: .; v_call: TRBV6-6; cdr3_nt: TGTGCCAGCAGTTACTCTTCGGGATTTATGGGGGGCGAAGGTGGCTACACCTTC; cdr3_aa: CASSYSSGFMGGEGGYTF
d_call: .; cdr3_length: 13; j_call: TRBJ2-5; clone_size: few; v_call: TRBV18; cdr3_nt: TGTGCCAGCTCACCAGAGGCACAAGAGACCCAGTACTTC; cdr3_aa: CASSPEAQETQYF
d_call: .; cdr3_length: 15; j_call: TRBJ2-2; clone_size: .; v_call: TRBV11-2; cdr3_nt: TGTGCCAGCAGCTCCAGGGTGGATATCCTAGGGGAGCTGTTTTTT; cdr3_aa: CASSSRVDILGELFF
d_call: .; cdr3_length: 14; j_call: TRBJ2-1; clone_size: large; v_call: TRBV11-2; cdr3_nt: TGTGCCAGCAGCTACTCAGGACTGAACAATGAGCAGTTCTTC; cdr3_aa: CASSYSGLNNEQFF
d_call: .; cdr3_length: 14; j_call: TRBJ2-1; clone_size: .; v_call: TRBV2; cdr3_nt: TGTGCCAGCAGGGAAGGCAGCTCCTACAATGAGCAGTTCTTC; cdr3_aa: CASREGSSYNEQFF
d_call: .; cdr3_length: 14; j_call: TRBJ2-3; clone_size: .; v_call: TRBV20-1; cdr3_nt: TGCAGTGCTACAGACAGGTTGGGCACAGATACGCAGTATTTT; cdr3_aa: CSATDRLGTDTQYF
d_call: .; cdr3_length: 15; j_call: TRBJ2-5; clone_size: .; v_call: TRBV29-1; cdr3_nt: TGCAGCGTTGAAGATAGTAGGAGGGTAGGAGAGACCCGGTACTTC; cdr3_aa: CSVEDSRRVGETRYF
d_call: TRBD1; cdr3_length: 13; j_call: TRBJ2-1; clone_size: .; v_call: TRBV29-1; cdr3_nt: TGCAGCGCCCGGTGGGAACAGGGGTTACGGCAGTTCTTC; cdr3_aa: CSARWEQGLRQFF
d_call: .; cdr3_length: 13; j_call: TRBJ2-1; clone_size: once; v_call: TRBV5-6; cdr3_nt: TGCGCCAGCAGCTTTCCAGTGTCCCACGAGCAGCTCTTC; cdr3_aa: CASSFPVSHEQLF
d_call: TRBD1; cdr3_length: 17; j_call: TRBJ1-1; clone_size: .; v_call: TRBV11-2; cdr3_nt: TGTGCCAGCAGCTTCTACAGGGGCGAGGGTGTGAACACTGAAGCTTTCTTT; cdr3_aa: CASSFYRGEGVNTEAFF
d_call: .; cdr3_length: 14; j_call: TRBJ2-7; clone_size: .; v_call: TRBV28; cdr3_nt: TGTGCCAGCAGCGTAGGGGGGAACTCCTACGAGCAGTACTTC; cdr3_aa: CASSVGGNSYEQYF
d_call: .; cdr3_length: 15; j_call: TRBJ1-4; clone_size: once; v_call: TRBV4-3; cdr3_nt: TGCGCCAGCAGCCAATCCTCGGCATTGGGGGAAAAACTGTTTTTT; cdr3_aa: CASSQSSALGEKLFF
d_call: TRBD1; cdr3_length: 13; j_call: TRBJ2-7; clone_size: .; v_call: TRBV11-2; cdr3_nt: TGTGCCAGCAGCTCCATACAGGGGACGGTCCAGTACTTC; cdr3_aa: CASSSIQGTVQYF
d_call: TRBD1; cdr3_length: 17; j_call: TRBJ1-6; clone_size: few; v_call: TRBV5-1; cdr3_nt: TGCGCCAGCAGTGCGACGGGGACAGGGACGGAGAATTCACCCCTCCGCTTT; cdr3_aa: CASSATGTGTENSPLRF
d_call: .; cdr3_length: 14; j_call: TRBJ2-7; clone_size: many; v_call: TRBV6-5; cdr3_nt: TGTGCGGTAAAACCGGGGGCGGGGAGCTACGAGCAGTACTTC; cdr3_aa: CAVKPGAGSYEQYF
d_call: TRBD2; cdr3_length: 16; j_call: TRBJ2-2; clone_size: many; v_call: TRBV10-3; cdr3_nt: TGTGCCATCAGTGAGAGCCTAGCGGGAGATTCCGGGGAGCTGTTTTTT; cdr3_aa: CAISESLAGDSGELFF
d_call: .; cdr3_length: 12; j_call: TRBJ1-2; clone_size: .; v_call: TRBV29-1; cdr3_nt: TGCAGCGTTGAGTTAGGGAACTATGGCTACACCTTC; cdr3_aa: CSVELGNYGYTF
d_call: .; cdr3_length: 12; j_call: TRBJ2-1; clone_size: .; v_call: TRBV11-2; cdr3_nt: TGTGCCAGCAGCTTAACGGGCAATGAGCAGTTCTTC; cdr3_aa: CASSLTGNEQFF
d_call: .; cdr3_length: 16; j_call: TRBJ2-5; clone_size: large; v_call: TRBV11-3; cdr3_nt: TGTGCCAGCAGCTTATCCGGTCAGGCGGACCAAGAGACCCAGTACTTC; cdr3_aa: CASSLSGQADQETQYF
d_call: .; cdr3_length: 15; j_call: TRBJ2-1; clone_size: .; v_call: TRBV11-2; cdr3_nt: TGTGCCAGCAGCTTAGCCCCCCTCAGGGTCAATGAGCAGTTCTTC; cdr3_aa: CASSLAPLRVNEQFF
d_call: .; cdr3_length: 15; j_call: TRBJ2-7; clone_size: .; v_call: TRBV12-3/TRBV12-4; cdr3_nt: TGTGCCAGCAGTTCCCTCGGGACTGACCTCTTCAAGCAGTACTTC; cdr3_aa: CASSSLGTDLFKQYF
d_call: TRBD2; cdr3_length: 15; j_call: TRBJ2-7; clone_size: few; v_call: TRBV20-1; cdr3_nt: TGCAGTGCTACCCCGGGACTAGTGGGAGTGGATGAGCAGTACTTC; cdr3_aa: CSATPGLVGVDEQYF
d_call: .; cdr3_length: 13; j_call: TRBJ2-3; clone_size: large; v_call: TRBV11-2; cdr3_nt: TGTGCCAGCAGCCTCCCCCAGCGACAGACGCAGTATTTT; cdr3_aa: CASSLPQRQTQYF
d_call: TRBD1; cdr3_length: 20; j_call: TRBJ1-1; clone_size: .; v_call: TRBV6-2/TRBV6-3; cdr3_nt: TGTGCCAGCAGTCCCGAATCCGTAGGGACAGGGCTGTTTCCGGACACTGAAGCTTTCTTT; cdr3_aa: CASSPESVGTGLFPDTEAFF
d_call: TRBD1; cdr3_length: 14; j_call: TRBJ2-3; clone_size: .; v_call: TRBV5-1; cdr3_nt: TGCGCCAGCAGCGACAGGGATTCAACAGATACGCAGTATTTT; cdr3_aa: CASSDRDSTDTQYF
d_call: .; cdr3_length: 12; j_call: TRBJ2-1; clone_size: .; v_call: TRBV29-1; cdr3_nt: TGCAGCCCCACCTCGGGGTATAATGAGCAGTTCTTC; cdr3_aa: CSPTSGYNEQFF
d_call: .; cdr3_length: 13; j_call: TRBJ1-1; clone_size: .; v_call: TRBV11-3; cdr3_nt: TGTGCCAGCAGTTTACGTGAGTCCACTGAAGCTTACTTT; cdr3_aa: CASSLRESTEAYF
d_call: TRBD1; cdr3_length: 20; j_call: TRBJ1-1; clone_size: .; v_call: TRBV2; cdr3_nt: TGTGCCAGCATGAGGGCGGGGCGGACAGGGGTTTTCGCTGCGAACACTGAAGCTTTCTTT; cdr3_aa: CASMRAGRTGVFAANTEAFF
d_call: .; cdr3_length: 13; j_call: TRBJ2-2; clone_size: many; v_call: TRBV29-1; cdr3_nt: TGCAGCTCAAGACAGTCGAACACCGGGGAGCTGTTTTTT; cdr3_aa: CSSRQSNTGELFF
d_call: TRBD1; cdr3_length: 13; j_call: TRBJ2-7; clone_size: many; v_call: TRBV6-1; cdr3_nt: TGTGCCAGCAGTGAAGGACAGGGGGACGAGCAGTACTTC; cdr3_aa: CASSEGQGDEQYF
d_call: TRBD1; cdr3_length: 18; j_call: TRBJ1-5; clone_size: .; v_call: TRBV11-2; cdr3_nt: TGTGCCAGCAGCTTTTCCGCAGGAGATGAGGGGGCGCATCAGCCCCAGCATTTT; cdr3_aa: CASSFSAGDEGAHQPQHF
d_call: TRBD1; cdr3_length: 17; j_call: TRBJ1-5; clone_size: .; v_call: TRBV12-3/TRBV12-4; cdr3_nt: TGTGCCAGCAGTCCCGGGACAGGGATCAAGGAGGGGCAGCCCCAGCATTTT; cdr3_aa: CASSPGTGIKEGQPQHF
d_call: TRBD2; cdr3_length: 14; j_call: TRBJ2-1; clone_size: .; v_call: TRBV29-1; cdr3_nt: TGCAGCGGCGCCAGGGCTAGCGGGGTCAATGAGCAGTTCTTC; cdr3_aa: CSGARASGVNEQFF
d_call: TRBD1; cdr3_length: 15; j_call: TRBJ1-1; clone_size: .; v_call: TRBV6-2/TRBV6-3; cdr3_nt: TGTGCCAGCAGTTCGGGGACAGGATCGAACACTGAAGCTTTCTTT; cdr3_aa: CASSSGTGSNTEAFF
d_call: TRBD1; cdr3_length: 17; j_call: TRBJ1-1; clone_size: many; v_call: TRBV11-1; cdr3_nt: TGTGCCAGCAGCTTACGGGACAGAGGGTACATGAACACTGAAGCTTTCTTT; cdr3_aa: CASSLRDRGYMNTEAFF
d_call: .; cdr3_length: 12; j_call: TRBJ2-7; clone_size: few; v_call: TRBV29-1; cdr3_nt: TGCAGCGTTGAAGCGGAGCCTTACGAGCAGTACTTC; cdr3_aa: CSVEAEPYEQYF
d_call: TRBD2; cdr3_length: 13; j_call: TRBJ2-7; clone_size: few; v_call: TRBV2; cdr3_nt: TGTGCCAGCATGGCTAGCGGGTCCTACGAGCAGTACTTC; cdr3_aa: CASMASGSYEQYF
d_call: .; cdr3_length: 12; j_call: TRBJ1-6; clone_size: many; v_call: TRBV12-3/TRBV12-4; cdr3_nt: TGTGCCAGCAGCTTAGAAGTTTCACCCCTCCACTTT; cdr3_aa: CASSLEVSPLHF
d_call: TRBD2; cdr3_length: 17; j_call: TRBJ2-1; clone_size: .; v_call: TRBV6-5; cdr3_nt: TGTGCCTGCAGCCCAGGTTACAGCGGGACTTCCTACAATGAGCAGTTCTTC; cdr3_aa: CACSPGYSGTSYNEQFF
d_call: .; cdr3_length: 13; j_call: TRBJ1-6; clone_size: .; v_call: TRBV11-1; cdr3_nt: TGTGTCAGCGGCTTAGAAGTCTCGTCACCCCTACACTTT; cdr3_aa: CVSGLEVSSPLHF
d_call: .; cdr3_length: 13; j_call: TRBJ2-5; clone_size: .; v_call: TRBV10-3; cdr3_nt: TGTGCCATCAGTGAGCAGCAACAAGAGACCCAGTACTTC; cdr3_aa: CAISEQQQETQYF
d_call: TRBD2; cdr3_length: 18; j_call: TRBJ2-3; clone_size: few; v_call: TRBV5-1; cdr3_nt: TGCGCCAGCAGCCCGGGGACTAGCGGGAGATCAGGCACAGATACGCAGTATTTT; cdr3_aa: CASSPGTSGRSGTDTQYF
d_call: TRBD2; cdr3_length: 17; j_call: TRBJ2-5; clone_size: .; v_call: TRBV12-3/TRBV12-4; cdr3_nt: TGTGCCAGCAGTTTTGGGTTCCGGCGGGAGGGCCTGGAGACCCAGTACTTC; cdr3_aa: CASSFGFRREGLETQYF
d_call: .; cdr3_length: 13; j_call: TRBJ1-1; clone_size: many; v_call: TRBV5-5; cdr3_nt: TGTGCCAGCAGCTTGGGGGATCACACTGAAGCTTTCTTT; cdr3_aa: CASSLGDHTEAFF
d_call: TRBD2; cdr3_length: 16; j_call: TRBJ2-1; clone_size: .; v_call: TRBV11-2; cdr3_nt: TGTGCCAGCAGCTTGGGACTAGCGGGGTCCTACAATGAGCAGTTCTTC; cdr3_aa: CASSLGLAGSYNEQFF
d_call: TRBD2; cdr3_length: 14; j_call: TRBJ2-1; clone_size: many; v_call: TRBV20-1; cdr3_nt: TGCAGTGCCGGCCAGGGACTACCATACAATGAGCAGTTCTTC; cdr3_aa: CSAGQGLPYNEQFF
d_call: .; cdr3_length: 11; j_call: TRBJ2-1; clone_size: .; v_call: TRBV6-6; cdr3_nt: TGTGCCAGCAGTTCTGGGACGCGGCAGTTCTTC; cdr3_aa: CASSSGTRQFF
d_call: .; cdr3_length: 13; j_call: TRBJ2-1; clone_size: .; v_call: TRBV6-1; cdr3_nt: TGTGCCAGCAGTGAAGGGGCGCCAAACGAGCAGTTCTTC; cdr3_aa: CASSEGAPNEQFF
d_call: .; cdr3_length: 14; j_call: TRBJ2-5; clone_size: .; v_call: TRBV5-6; cdr3_nt: TGTGCCAGCAGCTTGCTCGGACTCCAAGAGACCCAGTACTTC; cdr3_aa: CASSLLGLQETQYF
d_call: .; cdr3_length: 14; j_call: TRBJ1-1; clone_size: .; v_call: TRBV6-5; cdr3_nt: TGTGCCAGCAGTGTGACGGCTATGAACACTGAAGCTTTCTTT; cdr3_aa: CASSVTAMNTEAFF
d_call: .; cdr3_length: 11; j_call: TRBJ1-1; clone_size: .; v_call: TRBV12-3/TRBV12-4; cdr3_nt: TGTGCCAGCAGTTTTGGACCTGAAGCTTTCTTT; cdr3_aa: CASSFGPEAFF
d_call: .; cdr3_length: 13; j_call: TRBJ2-3; clone_size: many; v_call: TRBV29-1; cdr3_nt: TGCAGCGTTTCAAGAGACCAGACAGATACGCAGTATTTT; cdr3_aa: CSVSRDQTDTQYF
d_call: TRBD2; cdr3_length: 14; j_call: TRBJ2-7; clone_size: .; v_call: TRBV20-1; cdr3_nt: TGCAGTGCTAAGCGGGAGGGCCTAATGTACGAGCAGTACTTC; cdr3_aa: CSAKREGLMYEQYF
d_call: .; cdr3_length: 13; j_call: TRBJ1-1; clone_size: many; v_call: TRBV6-2/TRBV6-3; cdr3_nt: TGTGCCAGCACCCCCTGGCCGAACACTGAAGCTTTCTTT; cdr3_aa: CASTPWPNTEAFF
d_call: .; cdr3_length: 17; j_call: TRBJ2-7; clone_size: .; v_call: TRBV11-2; cdr3_nt: TGTGCCAGCAGCTTAGAGTTGAGACTGAATAGTGTCTACGAGCAGTACTTC; cdr3_aa: CASSLELRLNSVYEQYF